This T cell receptor (beta chain) was obtained from a study of blood T cell repertoires in COVID-19. The CDR3 length is 14 residues. Per the germline V gene, CDR1 is LNHDA and CDR2 is SQIVND (reference sequence). Trimming took 6 bases from V and 3 from J; bases not matched to a gene: 5. As originally analysed: Quantification of nucleated cells was approximated via reference gene primer amplification. Repertoires were generated with immunoSEQ multiplex PCR, while TCRdb's copy carries only in-frame clones and drops some. The V and J calls and clone size are taken from that table; D and trimming were inferred from the DNA. The sample records a few hundred thousand clones, roughly 90% being singletons. The study assigned cohorts using participant-reported clinical history.

Material for sequencing was PBMCs or T cells enriched from blood (not recorded which). The chain couples TRBV19 to TRBJ2-7; 10 bases agree with TRBD1. This clonotype originated in a woman under 30 with acute COVID-19. CDR3 residues: CASSPGTGVYEQYF. The CDR3 coding sequence is TGTGCCAGTAGCCCCGGGACAGGGGTCTACGAGCAGTACTTC.